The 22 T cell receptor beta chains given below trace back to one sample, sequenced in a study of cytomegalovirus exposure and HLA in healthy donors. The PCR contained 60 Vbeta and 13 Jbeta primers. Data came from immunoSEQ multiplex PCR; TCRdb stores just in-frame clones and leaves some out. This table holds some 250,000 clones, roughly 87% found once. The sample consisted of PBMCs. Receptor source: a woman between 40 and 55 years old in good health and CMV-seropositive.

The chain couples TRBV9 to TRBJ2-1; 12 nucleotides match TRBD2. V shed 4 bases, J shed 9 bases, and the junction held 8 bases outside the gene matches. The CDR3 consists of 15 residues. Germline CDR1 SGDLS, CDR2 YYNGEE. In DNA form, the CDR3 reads TGTGCCAGCAGCCTCGAGGCACTAGCGGGGGGTGAGCAGTTCTTC. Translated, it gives CASSLEALAGGEQFF.

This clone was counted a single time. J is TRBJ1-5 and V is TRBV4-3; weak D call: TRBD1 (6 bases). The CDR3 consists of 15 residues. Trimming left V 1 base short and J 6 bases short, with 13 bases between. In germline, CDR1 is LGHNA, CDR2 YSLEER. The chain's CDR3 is CASSQAPGVGQPQHF. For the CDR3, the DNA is TGCGCCAGCAGCCAAGCCCCAGGGGTTGGTCAGCCCCAGCATTTT.

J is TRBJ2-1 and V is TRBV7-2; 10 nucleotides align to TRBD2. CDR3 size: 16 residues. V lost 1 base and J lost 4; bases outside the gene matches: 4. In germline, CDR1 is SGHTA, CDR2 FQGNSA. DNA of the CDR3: TGTGCCAGCAGCTTAGGGACTAGCGGACTATACAATGAGCAGTTCTTC. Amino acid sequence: CASSLGTSGLYNEQFF.

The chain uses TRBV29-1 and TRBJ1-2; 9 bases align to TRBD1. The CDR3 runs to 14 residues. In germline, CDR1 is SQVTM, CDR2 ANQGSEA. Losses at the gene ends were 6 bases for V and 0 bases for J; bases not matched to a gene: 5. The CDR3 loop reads CSVGTGLTNYGYTF. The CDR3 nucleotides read TGCAGCGTGGGGACAGGGCTCACTAACTATGGCTACACCTTC.

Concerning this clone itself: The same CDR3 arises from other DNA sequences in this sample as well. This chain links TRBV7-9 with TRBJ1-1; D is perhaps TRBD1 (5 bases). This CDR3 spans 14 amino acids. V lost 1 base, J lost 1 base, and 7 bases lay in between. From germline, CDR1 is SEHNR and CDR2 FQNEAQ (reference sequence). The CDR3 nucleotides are TGTGCCAGCAGCTTAGGGCAGGGGAACACTGAAGCTTTCTTT. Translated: CASSLGQGNTEAFF.

CDR3: CASSIPGAEGDTQYF. The CDR3 nucleotides read TGTGCCAGTAGTATCCCAGGGGCTGAGGGAGATACGCAGTATTTT. The chain couples TRBV19 to TRBJ2-3, with D possibly matching TRBD1 (6 bases). The germline CDR1 and CDR2 sequences are LNHDA and SQIVND (reference sequence). The CDR3 consists of 15 residues. Trimming left V 3 bases short and J 5 bases short, with 15 bases between.

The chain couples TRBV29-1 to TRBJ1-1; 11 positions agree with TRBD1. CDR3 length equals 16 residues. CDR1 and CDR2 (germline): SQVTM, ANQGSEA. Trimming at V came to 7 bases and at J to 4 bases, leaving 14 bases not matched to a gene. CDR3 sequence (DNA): TGCAGCGCTGGAGACAGTGGAGGGACAGGGGGCACTGAAGCTTTCTTT. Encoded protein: CSAGDSGGTGGTEAFF.

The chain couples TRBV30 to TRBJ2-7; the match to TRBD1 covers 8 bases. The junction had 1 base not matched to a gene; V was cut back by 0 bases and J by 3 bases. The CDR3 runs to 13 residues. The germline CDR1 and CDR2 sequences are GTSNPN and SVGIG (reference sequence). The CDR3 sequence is CAWSVRGLYEQYF. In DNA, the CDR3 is TGTGCCTGGAGTGTCAGGGGGCTCTACGAGCAGTACTTC. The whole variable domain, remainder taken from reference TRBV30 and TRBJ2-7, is SQTIHQWPATLVQPVGSPLSLECTVEGTSNPNLYWYRQAAGRGLQLLFYSVGIGQISSEVPQNLSASRPQDRQFILSSKKLLLSDSGFYLCAWSVRGLYEQYFGPGTRLTVT.

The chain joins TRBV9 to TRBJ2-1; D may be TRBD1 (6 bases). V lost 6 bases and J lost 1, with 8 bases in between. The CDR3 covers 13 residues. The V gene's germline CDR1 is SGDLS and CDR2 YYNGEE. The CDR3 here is CASNRASYNEQFF. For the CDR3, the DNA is TGTGCCAGCAACAGGGCATCCTACAATGAGCAGTTCTTC.

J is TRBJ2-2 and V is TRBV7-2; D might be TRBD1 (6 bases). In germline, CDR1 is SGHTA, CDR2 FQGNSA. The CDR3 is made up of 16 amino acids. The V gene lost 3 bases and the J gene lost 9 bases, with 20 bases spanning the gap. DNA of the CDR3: TGTGCCAGCAGCTTTCAAACCGGGACACAGGCTAGGGAGCTGTTTTTT. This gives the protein CASSFQTGTQARELFF.

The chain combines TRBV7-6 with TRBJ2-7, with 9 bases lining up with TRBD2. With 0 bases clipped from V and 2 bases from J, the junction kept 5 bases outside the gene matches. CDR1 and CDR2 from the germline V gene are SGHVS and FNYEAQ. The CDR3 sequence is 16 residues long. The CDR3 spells CASSLARRGGAYEQYF. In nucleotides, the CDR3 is TGTGCCAGCAGCTTAGCGCGGCGGGGGGGGGCCTACGAGCAGTACTTC.

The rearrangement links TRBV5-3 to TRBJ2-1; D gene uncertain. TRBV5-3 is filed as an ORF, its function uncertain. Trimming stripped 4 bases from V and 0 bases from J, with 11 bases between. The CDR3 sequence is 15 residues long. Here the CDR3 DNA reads TGTGCCAGAAGCCGACCCCGGAGCTCCTACAATGAGCAGTTCTTC. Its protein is CARSRPRSSYNEQFF.

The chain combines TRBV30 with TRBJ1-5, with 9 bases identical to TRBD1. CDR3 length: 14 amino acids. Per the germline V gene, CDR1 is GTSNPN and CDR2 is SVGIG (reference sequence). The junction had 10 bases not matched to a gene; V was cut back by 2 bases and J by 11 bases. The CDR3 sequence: CAWSLTGTGTTQHF. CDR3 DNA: TGTGCCTGGAGTCTCACCGGGACAGGGACGACCCAGCATTTT. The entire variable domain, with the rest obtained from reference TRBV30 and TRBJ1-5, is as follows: SQTIHQWPATLVQPVGSPLSLECTVEGTSNPNLYWYRQAAGRGLQLLFYSVGIGQISSEVPQNLSASRPQDRQFILSSKKLLLSDSGFYLCAWSLTGTGTTQHFGDGTRLSIL.

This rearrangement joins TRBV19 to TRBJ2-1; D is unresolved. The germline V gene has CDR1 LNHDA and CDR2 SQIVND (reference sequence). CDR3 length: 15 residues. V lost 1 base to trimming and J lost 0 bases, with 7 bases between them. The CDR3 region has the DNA TGTGCCAGTAGTATAGTTTATAGCTCCTACAATGAGCAGTTCTTC. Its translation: CASSIVYSSYNEQFF. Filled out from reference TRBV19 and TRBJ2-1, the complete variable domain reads DGGITQSPKYLFRKEGQNVTLSCEQNLNHDAMYWYRQDPGQGLRLIYYSQIVNDFQKGDIAEGYSVSREKKESFPLTVTSAQKNPTAFYLCASSIVYSSYNEQFFGPGTRLTVL.

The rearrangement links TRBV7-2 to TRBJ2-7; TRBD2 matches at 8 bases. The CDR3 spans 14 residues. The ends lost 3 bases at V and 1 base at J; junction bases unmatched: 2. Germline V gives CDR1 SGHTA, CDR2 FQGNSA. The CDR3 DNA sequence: TGTGCCAGCAGCTTCGGGAGGGCGTCCTACGAGCAGTACTTC. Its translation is CASSFGRASYEQYF.

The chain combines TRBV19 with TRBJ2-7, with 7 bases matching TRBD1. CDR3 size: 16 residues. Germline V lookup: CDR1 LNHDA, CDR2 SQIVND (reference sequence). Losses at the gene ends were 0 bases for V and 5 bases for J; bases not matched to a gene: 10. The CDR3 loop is CASSIDPTGVAHEQYF. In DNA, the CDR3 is TGTGCCAGTAGTATAGATCCCACAGGGGTCGCGCACGAGCAGTACTTC.

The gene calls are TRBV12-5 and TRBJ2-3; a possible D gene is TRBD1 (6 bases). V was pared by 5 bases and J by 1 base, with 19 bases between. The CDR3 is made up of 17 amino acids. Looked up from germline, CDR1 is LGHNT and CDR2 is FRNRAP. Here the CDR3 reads CASGLGATLIGTDTQYF. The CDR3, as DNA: TGTGCTAGTGGTCTGGGGGCCACCCTTATAGGCACAGATACGCAGTATTTT.

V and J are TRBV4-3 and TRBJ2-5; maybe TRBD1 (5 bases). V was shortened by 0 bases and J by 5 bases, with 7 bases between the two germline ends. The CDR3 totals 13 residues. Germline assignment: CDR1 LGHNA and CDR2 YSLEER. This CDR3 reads CASSQDRVETQYF. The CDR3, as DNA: TGCGCCAGCAGCCAAGACAGGGTCGAGACCCAGTACTTC.

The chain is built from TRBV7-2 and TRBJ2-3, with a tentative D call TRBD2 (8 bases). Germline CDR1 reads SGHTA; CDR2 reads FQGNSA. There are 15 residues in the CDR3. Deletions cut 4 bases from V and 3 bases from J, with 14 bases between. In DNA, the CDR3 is TGTGCCAGCAGCTACAGGGGACTAGTGACAGATACGCAGTATTTT. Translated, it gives CASSYRGLVTDTQYF.

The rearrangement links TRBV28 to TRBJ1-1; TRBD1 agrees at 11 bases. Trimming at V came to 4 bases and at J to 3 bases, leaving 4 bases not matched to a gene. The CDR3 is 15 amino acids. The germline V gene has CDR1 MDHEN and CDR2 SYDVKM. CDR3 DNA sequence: TGTGCCAGCAGTTCTTGGGACAGGGGGGACACTGAAGCTTTCTTT. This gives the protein CASSSWDRGDTEAFF.

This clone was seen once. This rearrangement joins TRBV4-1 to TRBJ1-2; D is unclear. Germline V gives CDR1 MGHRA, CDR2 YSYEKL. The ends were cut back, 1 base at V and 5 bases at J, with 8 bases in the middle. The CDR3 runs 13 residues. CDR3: CASSQGGEYGYTF. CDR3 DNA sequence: TGCGCCAGCAGCCAAGGAGGCGAGTATGGCTACACCTTC.

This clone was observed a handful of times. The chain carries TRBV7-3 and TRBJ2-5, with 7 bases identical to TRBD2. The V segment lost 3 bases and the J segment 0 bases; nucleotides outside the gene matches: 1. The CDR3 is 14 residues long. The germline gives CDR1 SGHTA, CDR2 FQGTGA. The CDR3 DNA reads TGTGCCAGCAGCTTGGGGGGGTACCAAGAGACCCAGTACTTC. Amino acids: CASSLGGYQETQYF.